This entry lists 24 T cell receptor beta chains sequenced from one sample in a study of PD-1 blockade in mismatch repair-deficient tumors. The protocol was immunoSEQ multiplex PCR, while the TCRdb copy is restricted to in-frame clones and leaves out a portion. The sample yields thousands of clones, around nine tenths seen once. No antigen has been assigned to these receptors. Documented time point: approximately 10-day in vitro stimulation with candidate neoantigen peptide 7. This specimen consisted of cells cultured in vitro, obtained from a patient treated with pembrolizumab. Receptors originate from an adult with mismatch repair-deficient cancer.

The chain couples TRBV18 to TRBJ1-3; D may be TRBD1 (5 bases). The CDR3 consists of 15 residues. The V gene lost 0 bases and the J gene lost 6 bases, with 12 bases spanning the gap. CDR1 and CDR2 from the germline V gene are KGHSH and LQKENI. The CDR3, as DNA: TGTGCCAGCTCACCACCGGGGCGCGTGGAAAACACCATATATTTT. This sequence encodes CASSPPGRVENTIYF.

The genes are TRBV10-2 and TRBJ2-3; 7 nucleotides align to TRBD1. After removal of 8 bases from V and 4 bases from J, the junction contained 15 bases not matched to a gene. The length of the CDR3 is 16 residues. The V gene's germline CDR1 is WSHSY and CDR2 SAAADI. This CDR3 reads CASRPTGTLFSDTQYF. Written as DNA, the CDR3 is TGCGCCAGCCGCCCGACAGGGACCCTTTTCTCAGATACGCAGTATTTT.

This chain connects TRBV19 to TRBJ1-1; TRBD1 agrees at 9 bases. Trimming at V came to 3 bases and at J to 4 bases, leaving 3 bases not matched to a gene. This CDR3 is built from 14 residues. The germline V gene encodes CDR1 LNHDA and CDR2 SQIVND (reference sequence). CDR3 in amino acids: CASSIGTGTTEAFF. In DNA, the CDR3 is TGTGCCAGTAGTATCGGGACAGGGACCACTGAAGCTTTCTTT.

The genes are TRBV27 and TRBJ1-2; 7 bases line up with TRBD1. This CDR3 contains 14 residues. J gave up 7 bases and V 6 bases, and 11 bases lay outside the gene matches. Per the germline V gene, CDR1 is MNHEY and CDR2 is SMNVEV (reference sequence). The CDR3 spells CASSPLGQQFGYTF. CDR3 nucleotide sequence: TGTGCCAGCAGCCCCCTGGGACAGCAGTTTGGCTACACCTTC.

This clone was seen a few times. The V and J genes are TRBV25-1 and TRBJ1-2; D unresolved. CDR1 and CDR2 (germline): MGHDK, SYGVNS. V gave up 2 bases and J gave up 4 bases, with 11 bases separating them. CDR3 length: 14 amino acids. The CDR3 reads CASSEISPRYGYTF. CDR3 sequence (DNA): TGTGCCAGCAGTGAAATATCCCCCCGCTATGGCTACACCTTC.

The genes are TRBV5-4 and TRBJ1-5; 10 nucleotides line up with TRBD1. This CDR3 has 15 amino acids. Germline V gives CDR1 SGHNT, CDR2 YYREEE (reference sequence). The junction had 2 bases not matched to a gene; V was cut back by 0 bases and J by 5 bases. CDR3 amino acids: CASSLGGTGDQPQHF. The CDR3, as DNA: TGTGCCAGCAGCTTGGGCGGGACAGGGGATCAGCCCCAGCATTTT.

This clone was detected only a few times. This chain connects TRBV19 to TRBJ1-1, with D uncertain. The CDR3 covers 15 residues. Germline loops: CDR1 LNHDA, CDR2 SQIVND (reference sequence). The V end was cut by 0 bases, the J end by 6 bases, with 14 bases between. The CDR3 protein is CASSIESLGVSEAFF. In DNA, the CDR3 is TGTGCCAGTAGTATAGAGTCGTTGGGAGTCTCTGAAGCTTTCTTT.

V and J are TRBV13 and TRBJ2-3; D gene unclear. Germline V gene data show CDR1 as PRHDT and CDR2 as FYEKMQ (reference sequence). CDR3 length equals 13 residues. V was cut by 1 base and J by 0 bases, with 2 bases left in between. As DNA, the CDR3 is TGTGCCAGCAGCTTAGAAAGCACAGATACGCAGTATTTT. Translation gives CASSLESTDTQYF.

For the CDR3, the DNA is TGTGCCAGCAGTCTCTGGACAGGGAGGCCAGATACGCAGTATTTT. Encoded protein: CASSLWTGRPDTQYF. V is TRBV27 and J is TRBJ2-3; TRBD1 matches at 8 bases. This CDR3 comprises 15 residues. CDR1 is MNHEY, CDR2 SMNVEV, per germline (reference sequence). Losses at the gene ends were 5 bases for V and 4 bases for J; bases not matched to a gene: 8.

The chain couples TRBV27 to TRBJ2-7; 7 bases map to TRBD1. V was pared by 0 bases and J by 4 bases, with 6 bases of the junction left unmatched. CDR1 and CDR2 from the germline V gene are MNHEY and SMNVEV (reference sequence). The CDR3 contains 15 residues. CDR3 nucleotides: TGTGCCAGCAGTTTATCGGGACAGTTCCTTTACGAGCAGTACTTC. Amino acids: CASSLSGQFLYEQYF.

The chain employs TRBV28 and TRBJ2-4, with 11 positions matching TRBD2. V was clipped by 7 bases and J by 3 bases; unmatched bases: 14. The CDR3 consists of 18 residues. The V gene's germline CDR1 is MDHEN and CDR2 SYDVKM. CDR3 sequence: CASTGTGTSGGIKNIQYF. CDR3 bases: TGTGCCAGCACCGGAACCGGGACTAGCGGAGGGATCAAAAACATTCAGTACTTC.

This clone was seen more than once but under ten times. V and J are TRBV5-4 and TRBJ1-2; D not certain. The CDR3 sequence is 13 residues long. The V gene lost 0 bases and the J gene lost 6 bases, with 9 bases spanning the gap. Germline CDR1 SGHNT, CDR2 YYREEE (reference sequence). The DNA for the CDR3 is TGTGCCAGCAGCTTGGAGGACGTCCATGGCTACACCTTC. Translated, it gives CASSLEDVHGYTF.

The CDR3 region is CASSMTSGDTDTQYF. The DNA for the CDR3 is TGTGCCAGCAGTATGACTAGCGGAGACACAGATACGCAGTATTTT. The V gene is TRBV2, the J gene TRBJ2-3; 9 bases match TRBD2. The germline V gene encodes CDR1 SNHLY and CDR2 FYNNEI. V dropped 5 bases and J dropped 2; count of bases not matched to a gene: 5. There are 15 residues in the CDR3.

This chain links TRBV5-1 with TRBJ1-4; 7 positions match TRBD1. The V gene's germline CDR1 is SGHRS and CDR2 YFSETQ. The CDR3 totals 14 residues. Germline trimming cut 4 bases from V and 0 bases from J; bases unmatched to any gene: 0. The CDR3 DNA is TGCGCCAGCAGCCAGGGGGCAACTAATGAAAAACTGTTTTTT. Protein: CASSQGATNEKLFF.

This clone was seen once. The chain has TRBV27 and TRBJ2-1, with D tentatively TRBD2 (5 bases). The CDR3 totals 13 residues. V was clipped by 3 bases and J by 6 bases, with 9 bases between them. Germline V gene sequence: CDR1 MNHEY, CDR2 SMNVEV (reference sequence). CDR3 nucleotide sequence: TGTGCCAGCAGTTTCGGACTTCCCAATGAGCAGTTCTTC. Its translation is CASSFGLPNEQFF.

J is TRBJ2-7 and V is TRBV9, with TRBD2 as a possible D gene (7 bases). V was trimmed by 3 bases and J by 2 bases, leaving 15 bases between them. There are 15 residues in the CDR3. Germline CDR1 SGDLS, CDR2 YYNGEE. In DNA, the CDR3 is TGTGCCAGCAGCGCTGAAGGGGGGGTAGCCTACGAGCAGTACTTC. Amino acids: CASSAEGGVAYEQYF.

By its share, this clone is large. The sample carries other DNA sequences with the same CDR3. CDR3 residues: CASSFVNEQFF. The CDR3 DNA follows: TGTGCCAGCAGCTTTGTCAATGAGCAGTTCTTC. J is TRBJ2-1 and V is TRBV5-4; the D is unclear. Trimming pared 2 bases from V and 6 bases from J, leaving 3 bases between. The CDR3 totals 11 residues. Germline CDR1 and CDR2: SGHNT and YYREEE (reference sequence).

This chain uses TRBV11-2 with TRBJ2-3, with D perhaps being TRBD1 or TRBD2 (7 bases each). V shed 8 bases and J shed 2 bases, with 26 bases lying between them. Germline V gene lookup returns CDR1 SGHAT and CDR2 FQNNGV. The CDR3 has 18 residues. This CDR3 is CASRGGGGSKYHTDTQYF. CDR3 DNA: TGTGCCAGCCGGGGAGGGGGCGGGAGTAAGTACCACACAGATACGCAGTATTTT.

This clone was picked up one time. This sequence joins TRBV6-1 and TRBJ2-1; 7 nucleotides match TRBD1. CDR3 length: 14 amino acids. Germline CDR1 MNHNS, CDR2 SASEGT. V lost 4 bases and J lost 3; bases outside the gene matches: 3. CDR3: CASSGQGDYNEQFF. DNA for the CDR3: TGTGCCAGCAGTGGTCAGGGGGACTACAATGAGCAGTTCTTC.

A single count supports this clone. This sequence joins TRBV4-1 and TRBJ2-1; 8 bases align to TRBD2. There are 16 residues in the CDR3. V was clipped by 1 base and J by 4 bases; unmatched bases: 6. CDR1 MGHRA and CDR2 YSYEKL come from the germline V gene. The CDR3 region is CASSQGETSGYNEQFF. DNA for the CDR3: TGCGCCAGCAGCCAAGGAGAAACTAGCGGATACAATGAGCAGTTCTTC.

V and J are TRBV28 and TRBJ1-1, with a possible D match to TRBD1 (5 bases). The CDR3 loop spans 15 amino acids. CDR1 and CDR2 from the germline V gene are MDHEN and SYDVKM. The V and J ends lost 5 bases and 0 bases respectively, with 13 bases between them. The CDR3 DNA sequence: TGTGCCAGCAGTCCTTTAGGGGAAATGAACACTGAAGCTTTCTTT. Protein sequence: CASSPLGEMNTEAFF. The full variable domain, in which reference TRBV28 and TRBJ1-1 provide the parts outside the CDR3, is DVKVTQSSRYLVKRTGEKVFLECVQDMDHENMFWYRQDPGLGLRLIYFSYDVKMKEKGDIPEGYSVSREKKERFSLILESASTNQTSMYLCASSPLGEMNTEAFFGQGTRLTVV.

In DNA, the CDR3 is TGTGCCAGCAGTTACACATGGACAGGGGAAGATCAGCCCCAGCATTTT. Its protein is CASSYTWTGEDQPQHF. The V and J genes are TRBV6-6 and TRBJ1-5; 9 nucleotides agree with TRBD1. This CDR3 spans 16 amino acids. Germline assignment: CDR1 MNHNY and CDR2 SVGAGI (reference sequence). V shed 2 bases and J 5 bases; nucleotides not matched to a gene: 7.

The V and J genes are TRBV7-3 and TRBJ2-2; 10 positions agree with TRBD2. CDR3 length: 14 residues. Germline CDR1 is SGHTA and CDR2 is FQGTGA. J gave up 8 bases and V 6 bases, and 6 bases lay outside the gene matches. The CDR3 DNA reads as TGTGCCAGCAGTTCACCTAGCGGGAGAGGGGAGCTGTTTTTT. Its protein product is CASSSPSGRGELFF. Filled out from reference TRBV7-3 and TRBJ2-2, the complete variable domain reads GAGVSQTPSNKVTEKGKYVELRCDPISGHTALYWYRQSLGQGPEFLIYFQGTGAADDSGLPNDRFFAVRPEGSVSTLKIQRTERGDSAVYLCASSSPSGRGELFFGEGSRLTVL.

CDR3: CASTQGSLFTDPGLAGVNEQFF. DNA for the CDR3: TGCGCCAGCACCCAGGGTTCCCTTTTTACGGACCCGGGACTAGCGGGAGTCAATGAGCAGTTCTTC. The chain carries TRBV5-1 and TRBJ2-1; 14 nucleotides line up with TRBD2. Germline assignment: CDR1 SGHRS and CDR2 YFSETQ. Trimming at V came to 6 bases and at J to 6 bases, leaving 26 bases not matched to a gene. The CDR3 totals 22 residues.